The source of this TCR beta chain is a study of T cells in Graves' hyperthyroidism and ophthalmopathy. This clonotype has at least ten counts. The study defined stable Graves' hyperthyroidism as no ophthalmopathy progression within 18 months. Those with hyperthyroidism were 18 to 65 years old, newly diagnosed, and ill for under 2 months. The CDR3 regions of TCR beta were amplified from RNA transcripts. During a first-round RT-PCR of the TCR CDR3, the HTBI primer set was used. From the multiplex PCR reads, TCRdb called clonotypes with MiXCR, one entry per CDR3 protein. The table records approximately 600,000 distinct CDR3 sequences, around 15% of them present only once. Germline V gives CDR1 DFQATT, CDR2 SNEGSKA (reference sequence). Trimming at V came to 0 bases and at J to 2 bases, leaving 6 bases not matched to a gene. This CDR3 comprises 15 residues.

The clonotype was recovered from a woman aged 25 to 39 with Graves' hyperthyroidism. This chain connects TRBV20-1 to TRBJ2-7; 8 bases agree with TRBD2. Sequencing was performed on blood. CDR3 sequence (DNA): TGCAGTGCTAGAGATTTAACTAGCGGTCCCTACGAGCAGTACTTC. Its protein is CSARDLTSGPYEQYF.